The 31 T cell receptor beta chains reported below all come from one sample, sequenced in a study of Ad26.COV2.S vaccination and SARS-CoV-2 variants. Data came from immunoSEQ multiplex PCR; TCRdb stores just in-frame clones and leaves some out. Among about 250,000 clones listed, around nine tenths were seen once. Treatment noted: about 20 received Ad26.COV2.S at low or high dose, single or two shots; roughly five received placebo; per-sample allocation not given. After the first vaccine or placebo injection, samples were drawn on day 63. This specimen consisted of peripheral blood, obtained in a trial of Ad26.COV2.S vaccine versus placebo. The receptors were sampled from a person aged 18 to 59 who received the Ad26.COV2.S COVID-19 vaccine or a placebo.

This sequence joins TRBV5-4 and TRBJ2-5, with a possible D match to TRBD2 (5 bases). The CDR3 totals 14 residues. Germline V lookup: CDR1 SGHNT, CDR2 YYREEE (reference sequence). V was clipped by 6 bases and J by 2 bases, with 14 bases between them. For the CDR3, the DNA is TGTGCCAGCACCTTTACGGGATTACAAGAGACCCAGTACTTC. It codes for CASTFTGLQETQYF.

The chain employs TRBV7-9 and TRBJ2-5, with TRBD1 matching 10 bases. The CDR3 has 15 amino acids. Unmatched junction bases numbered 10, after V lost 5 bases and J lost 7 bases. From germline, CDR1 is SEHNR and CDR2 FQNEAQ (reference sequence). CDR3 nucleotides: TGTGCCAGCAGCCCATTGGACAGGGGGGGTTGGACCCAGTACTTC. Translating gives CASSPLDRGGWTQYF.

This chain connects TRBV5-1 to TRBJ1-1; D unclear. V lost 6 bases, J lost 0 bases, and 3 bases lay in between. Germline lookup yields CDR1 SGHRS and CDR2 YFSETQ. The CDR3 length is 11 residues. The CDR3 bases are TGCGCCAGCACTCTGAACACTGAAGCTTTCTTT. Its protein is CASTLNTEAFF.

This clone was seen only once. The chain joins TRBV7-9 to TRBJ2-3, with TRBD2 identical over 11 bases. V lost 3 bases, J lost 4 bases, and 6 bases stayed unmatched. The CDR3 is made up of 16 amino acids. Germline loops: CDR1 SEHNR, CDR2 FQNEAQ (reference sequence). The CDR3 sequence is CASSFLAGGPSDTQYF. CDR3 sequence (DNA): TGTGCCAGCAGCTTCTTAGCGGGGGGGCCATCAGATACGCAGTATTTT.

The chain uses TRBV15 and TRBJ1-2; 10 bases map to TRBD1. The junction had 12 bases not matched to a gene; V was cut back by 6 bases and J by 8 bases. This CDR3 spans 15 amino acids. CDR1 is LNHNV, CDR2 YYDKDF, per germline (reference sequence). CDR3 loop: CATRTTGGELSGYTF. CDR3 sequence (DNA): TGTGCCACCAGGACGACAGGGGGCGAGTTGAGCGGCTACACCTTC.

The chain couples TRBV6-2 or TRBV6-3 to TRBJ2-1; 8 positions agree with TRBD1. The germline V gene encodes CDR1 MNHEY and CDR2 SVGEGT. The length of the CDR3 is 15 residues. J was trimmed by 9 bases and V by 0 bases; bases with no gene match: 7. CDR3 sequence (DNA): TGTGCCAGCAGTTACTCAAGGCAGGGGGCTGGTGAGCAGTTCTTC. Amino acids: CASSYSRQGAGEQFF.

The chain combines TRBV6-5 with TRBJ1-5; D unclear. Trimming pared 7 bases from V and 2 bases from J, leaving 12 bases between. Germline V gene data show CDR1 as MNHEY and CDR2 as SVGAGI. The CDR3 runs to 14 residues. CDR3 DNA: TGTGCCAGCATTGTGGGCTATGGCAATCAGCCCCAGCATTTT. Translation gives CASIVGYGNQPQHF.

This chain connects TRBV6-5 to TRBJ1-1, with 9 bases matching TRBD1. Unmatched junction bases numbered 10, after V lost 6 bases and J lost 2 bases. CDR1 and CDR2 from the germline V gene are MNHEY and SVGAGI. This CDR3 has 16 amino acids. CDR3 DNA sequence: TGTGCCAGCAGGTACACTACAGGGGGCGGAAACACTGAAGCTTTCTTT. Its translation is CASRYTTGGGNTEAFF.

V usage is TRBV7-8 and J usage is TRBJ1-3, with D possibly matching TRBD1 (5 bases). Germline assignment: CDR1 SGHVS and CDR2 FQNEAQ. V lost 3 bases and J lost 2, with 20 bases in between. The CDR3 totals 18 residues. CDR3 amino acids: CASSFYFQEGLPGNTIYF. CDR3 nucleotide sequence: TGTGCCAGCAGCTTCTATTTCCAAGAGGGGCTTCCTGGAAACACCATATATTTT.

The V and J genes are TRBV3-1 (or the pseudogene TRBV3-2) and TRBJ2-1, with TRBD2 identical over 10 bases. Losses at the gene ends were 6 bases for V and 3 bases for J; bases not matched to a gene: 5. This CDR3 comprises 15 residues. In germline, CDR1 is LGHDT, CDR2 YNNKEL (reference sequence). For the CDR3, the DNA is TGTGCCAGCAGTCAGACTAGCGGGCGCTACAATGAGCAGTTCTTC. This encodes CASSQTSGRYNEQFF.

This chain connects TRBV7-3 to TRBJ2-1, with unresolved D. The CDR3 has 13 amino acids. CDR1 and CDR2 from the germline V gene are SGHTA and FQGTGA. V was trimmed by 1 base and J by 9 bases, leaving 10 bases between them. The CDR3 is CASSLRGFGEQFF. CDR3 sequence (DNA): TGTGCCAGCAGCTTAAGGGGATTCGGTGAGCAGTTCTTC.

The chain recombines TRBV19 with TRBJ1-1; D is unclear. The CDR3 is 13 residues long. Trimming took 6 bases from V and 1 from J, leaving 9 bases between them. Germline lookup yields CDR1 LNHDA and CDR2 SQIVND (reference sequence). CDR3 sequence reads: CASRLSGNTEAFF. The CDR3 DNA reads as TGTGCCAGTAGGCTATCGGGGAACACTGAAGCTTTCTTT.

V gene TRBV9 combines with J gene TRBJ2-1, with 9 bases lining up with TRBD2. The CDR3 has 16 amino acids. The V gene end was trimmed by 4 bases and the J gene end by 7 bases; junction bases not matched to a gene: 12. Germline assignment: CDR1 SGDLS and CDR2 YYNGEE. This CDR3 is CASSLPGLAPSNEQFF. Here the CDR3 DNA reads TGTGCCAGCAGCCTCCCCGGACTAGCGCCTTCGAATGAGCAGTTCTTC.

V gene TRBV29-1 combines with J gene TRBJ2-1; 7 bases are a match to TRBD2. V trimming: 6 bases; J trimming: 0 bases; junction bases outside the gene matches: 23. Germline V gene data show CDR1 as SQVTM and CDR2 as ANQGSEA. The CDR3 loop spans 20 amino acids. The CDR3 region has the DNA TGCAGCGTGCATAAAGGGTGGGGGGGACGCTTGGAGAGCTCCTACAATGAGCAGTTCTTC. This gives the protein CSVHKGWGGRLESSYNEQFF.

A single count supports this clone. The chain recombines TRBV30 with TRBJ2-5; D is perhaps TRBD2 (7 bases). With 7 bases removed from V and 0 bases from J, the gap between germline ends came to 12 bases. The germline V gene encodes CDR1 GTSNPN and CDR2 SVGIG (reference sequence). This CDR3 has 13 residues. CDR3 in amino acids: CALKGGYQETQYF. The CDR3, as DNA: TGTGCCTTAAAGGGGGGGTACCAAGAGACCCAGTACTTC.

The sample holds a few counts of this clone. CDR3 in DNA: TGTGCCAGCAGCGATGGGGGAAGTGAAAAACTGTTTTTT. It is translated as CASSDGGSEKLFF. V usage is TRBV5-6 and J usage is TRBJ1-4, with a possible D match to TRBD1 (5 bases). Germline V lookup: CDR1 SGHDT, CDR2 YYEEEE. CDR3 length equals 13 residues. V lost 4 bases to trimming and J lost 7 bases, with 11 bases between them.

The V and J genes are TRBV14 and TRBJ1-2, with D possibly TRBD1 on 5 matching bases. V lost 2 bases, J lost 5 bases, and 15 bases lay in between. The CDR3 loop spans 15 amino acids. The germline gives CDR1 SGHDN, CDR2 FVKESK. The CDR3 spells CASSQMGLTAYGYTF. CDR3 coding DNA: TGTGCCAGCAGCCAAATGGGACTCACGGCGTATGGCTACACCTTC. Variable domain in full (rest from reference TRBV14 and TRBJ1-2): EAGVTQFPSHSVIEKGQTVTLRCDPISGHDNLYWYRRVMGKEIKFLLHFVKESKQDESGMPNNRFLAERTGGTYSTLKVQPAELEDSGVYFCASSQMGLTAYGYTFGSGTRLTVV.

The sample holds one count of this clone. The chain couples TRBV6-1 to TRBJ1-1; D unresolved. Trimming shortened V by 3 bases and J by 6 bases, and 5 bases separated the two germline ends. This CDR3 comprises 11 residues. The germline CDR1 and CDR2 sequences are MNHNS and SASEGT. CDR3 nucleotide sequence: TGTGCCAGCAGTGAGGATGCTGAAGCTTTCTTT. Amino acid sequence: CASSEDAEAFF.

The chain uses TRBV4-1 and TRBJ2-7, with D maybe TRBD2 (7 bases). There are 16 residues in the CDR3. Germline V gene lookup returns CDR1 MGHRA and CDR2 YSYEKL. Trimming removed 0 bases at V and 3 bases at J, with 15 bases between. Written as DNA, the CDR3 is TGCGCCAGCAGCCAAGATGGCGGGGGCATAGTCTACGAGCAGTACTTC. The encoded protein is CASSQDGGGIVYEQYF.

This sequence joins TRBV11-3 and TRBJ1-6; D not resolved. The CDR3 is made up of 16 amino acids. CDR1 is SGHNT and CDR2 is YENEEA in the germline V gene. V lost 2 bases, J lost 3 bases, and 11 bases lay in between. The CDR3 protein is CASSLPPGNYNSPLHF. CDR3 coding DNA: TGTGCCAGCAGCTTACCCCCGGGGAACTATAATTCACCCCTCCACTTT.

CDR3 DNA sequence: TGTGCCAGCAGCCATGCGGACCCAAGCTCCTACAATGAGCAGTTCTTC. This sequence encodes CASSHADPSSYNEQFF. This chain links TRBV4-2 with TRBJ2-1, with unresolved D. V was cut by 3 bases and J by 0 bases, with 12 bases left in between. CDR3 size: 16 residues. CDR1 is LGHNA, CDR2 YNFKEQ, per germline.

The rearrangement links TRBV24-1 to TRBJ2-5; D gene unclear. Deletions cut 1 base from V and 5 bases from J, with 19 bases between. Per the germline V gene, CDR1 is KGHDR and CDR2 is SFDVKD. CDR3 length: 17 amino acids. The CDR3 region has the DNA TGTGCCACCAGTGATTTTATCGGGCCCGGATTCCGTGAGACCCAGTACTTC. It translates to CATSDFIGPGFRETQYF.

The chain recombines TRBV7-9 with TRBJ2-1; 7 bases line up with TRBD2. The CDR3 consists of 14 residues. Looked up from germline, CDR1 is SEHNR and CDR2 is FQNEAQ (reference sequence). V trimming: 6 bases; J trimming: 10 bases; junction bases outside the gene matches: 12. The CDR3 region is CASSNGLGFGEQFF. The CDR3 nucleotides are TGTGCCAGCAGTAACGGACTAGGGTTCGGCGAGCAGTTCTTC.

The gene calls are TRBV18 and TRBJ2-5, with 7 bases lining up with TRBD1. The CDR3 is 16 amino acids. Trimming took 6 bases from V and 2 from J; bases not matched to a gene: 12. Germline-derived CDR1 and CDR2 are KGHSH and LQKENI. In nucleotides, the CDR3 is TGTGCCAGCTCGCCGGGACAGCCCGTAGGACAAGAGACCCAGTACTTC. Amino acids: CASSPGQPVGQETQYF.

Only one count was recorded for this clone. Within the sample, other DNA sequences also encode this same CDR3. V gene TRBV12-3 or TRBV12-4 combines with J gene TRBJ2-5; D remains unclear. The CDR3 extends over 11 amino acids. The V end lost 6 bases, the J end lost 4 bases, and 6 bases lay between the germline ends. The CDR3 nucleotides read TGTGCCAGCAGGCAACGAGAGACCCAGTACTTC. Protein: CASRQRETQYF.

The chain links TRBV18 to TRBJ2-5; D perhaps matches TRBD1 (5 bases). This CDR3 is 16 amino acids long. Between the trimmed V and J ends, which lost 4 bases and 0 bases, there was a span of 15 bases. Germline V CDR1 and CDR2: KGHSH, LQKENI. The CDR3 is CASSHSRARHQETQYF. The CDR3 DNA sequence: TGTGCCAGCTCACATTCCAGGGCCAGGCACCAAGAGACCCAGTACTTC. The full variable domain, its missing parts supplied by reference TRBV18 and TRBJ2-5, is NAGVMQNPRHLVRRRGQEARLRCSPMKGHSHVYWYRQLPEEGLKFMVYLQKENIIDESGMPKERFSAEFPKEGPSILRIQQVVRGDSAAYFCASSHSRARHQETQYFGPGTRLLVL.

This clone appeared once. The V call is TRBV10-2, the J call TRBJ1-2; D is perhaps TRBD1 (5 bases). CDR3 length equals 15 residues. Per germline, CDR1 WSHSY and CDR2 SAAADI. The V end was cut by 3 bases, the J end by 8 bases, with 19 bases between. The CDR3 is CASSDSLGGAGGYTF. In DNA, the CDR3 is TGCGCCAGCAGTGACAGCCTTGGAGGGGCGGGCGGCTACACCTTC.

This clone occurred once. This sequence joins TRBV6-6 and TRBJ2-5, with D maybe TRBD2 (5 bases). The length of the CDR3 is 14 residues. V was clipped by 3 bases and J by 5 bases, with 13 bases between them. Germline V gene lookup returns CDR1 MNHNY and CDR2 SVGAGI (reference sequence). In DNA, the CDR3 is TGTGCCAGCAGTTATTCCCTAAGAGGGGAGACCCAGTACTTC. The encoded protein is CASSYSLRGETQYF.

Only a few counts were recorded for this clone. V gene TRBV7-9 combines with J gene TRBJ2-5, with 7 bases fitting TRBD2. There are 14 residues in the CDR3. The germline CDR1 and CDR2 sequences are SEHNR and FQNEAQ (reference sequence). After removal of 1 base from V and 4 bases from J, the junction contained 3 bases not matched to a gene. CDR3 loop: CASSLEWGGETQYF. The CDR3 nucleotides are TGTGCCAGCAGCTTAGAGTGGGGGGGAGAGACCCAGTACTTC.

The chain joins TRBV6-5 to TRBJ1-6; perhaps TRBD1 as D (5 bases). The ends were cut back, 7 bases at V and 8 bases at J, with 15 bases in the middle. The CDR3 has 14 residues. Germline V gives CDR1 MNHEY, CDR2 SVGAGI. The CDR3 sequence is CASTQGVDYSPLHF. The DNA of the CDR3 is TGTGCCAGCACCCAGGGCGTCGATTATTCACCCCTCCACTTT.

The CDR3 loop reads CASSRAQQGANTEAFF. CDR3 nucleotide sequence: TGCGCCAGCAGCCGAGCCCAACAGGGGGCGAACACTGAAGCTTTCTTT. The chain links TRBV4-1 to TRBJ1-1; TRBD1 matches at 9 bases. CDR1 and CDR2 (germline): MGHRA, YSYEKL. The CDR3 is 16 amino acids. V was pared by 4 bases and J by 1 base, with 7 bases of the junction left unmatched.